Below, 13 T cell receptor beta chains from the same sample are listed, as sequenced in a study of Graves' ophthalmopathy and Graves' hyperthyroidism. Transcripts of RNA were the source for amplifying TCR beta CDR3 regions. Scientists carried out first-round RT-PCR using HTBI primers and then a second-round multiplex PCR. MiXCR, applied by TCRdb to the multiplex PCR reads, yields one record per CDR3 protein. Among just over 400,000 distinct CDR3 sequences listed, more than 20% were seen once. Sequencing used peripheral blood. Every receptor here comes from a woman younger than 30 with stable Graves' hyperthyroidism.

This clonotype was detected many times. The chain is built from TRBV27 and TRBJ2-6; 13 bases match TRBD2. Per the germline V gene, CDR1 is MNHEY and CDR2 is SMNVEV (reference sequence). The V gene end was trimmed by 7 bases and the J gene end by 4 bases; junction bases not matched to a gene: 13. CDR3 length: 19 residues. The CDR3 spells CASTLLAGGPSVGANVLTF. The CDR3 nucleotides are TGTGCCAGCACCCTACTAGCGGGAGGGCCTTCGGTCGGGGCCAACGTCCTGACTTTC.

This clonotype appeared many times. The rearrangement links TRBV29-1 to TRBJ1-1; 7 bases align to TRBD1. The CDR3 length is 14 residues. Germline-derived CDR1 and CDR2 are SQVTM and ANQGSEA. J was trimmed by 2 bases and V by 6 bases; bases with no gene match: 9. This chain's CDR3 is CSVGEQGVNTEAFF. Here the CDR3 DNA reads TGCAGCGTCGGCGAGCAGGGGGTTAACACTGAAGCTTTCTTT.

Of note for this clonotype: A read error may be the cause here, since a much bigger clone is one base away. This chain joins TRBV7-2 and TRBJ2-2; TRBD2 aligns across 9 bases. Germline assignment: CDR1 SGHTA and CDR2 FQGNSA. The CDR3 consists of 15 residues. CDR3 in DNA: TGTGCCAGCAGCTTTAGCGGGAGCCACACCGGGGAGCTGTGTTTT. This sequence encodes CASSFSGSHTGELCF.

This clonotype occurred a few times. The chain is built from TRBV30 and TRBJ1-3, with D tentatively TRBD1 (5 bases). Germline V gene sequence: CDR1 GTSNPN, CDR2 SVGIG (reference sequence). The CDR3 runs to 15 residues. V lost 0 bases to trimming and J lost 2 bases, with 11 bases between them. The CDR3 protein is CAWSVITGPGNTIYF. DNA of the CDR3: TGTGCCTGGAGTGTAATTACGGGGCCTGGAAACACCATATATTTT.

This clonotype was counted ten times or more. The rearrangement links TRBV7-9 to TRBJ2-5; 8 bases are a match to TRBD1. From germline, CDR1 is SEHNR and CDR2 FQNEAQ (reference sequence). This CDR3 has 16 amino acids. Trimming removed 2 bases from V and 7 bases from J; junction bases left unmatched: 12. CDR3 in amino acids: CASSLRSGQGFGTQYF. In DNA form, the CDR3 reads TGTGCCAGCAGCTTACGTTCCGGACAGGGTTTCGGGACCCAGTACTTC.

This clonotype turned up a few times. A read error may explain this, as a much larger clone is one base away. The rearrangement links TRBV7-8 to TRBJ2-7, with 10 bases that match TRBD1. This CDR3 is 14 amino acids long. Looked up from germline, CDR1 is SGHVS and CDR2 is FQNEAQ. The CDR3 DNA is TGTACCAGCAGGCAGACGGGACAGGGGTACGAGCAGTACTTC. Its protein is CTSRQTGQGYEQYF.

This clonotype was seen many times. In nucleotides, the CDR3 is TGTGCCAGCAGGGGGACAGGGGTGAGCAATCAGCCCCAGCATTTT. It is translated as CASRGTGVSNQPQHF. The chain has TRBV12-3 or TRBV12-4 and TRBJ1-5; 10 bases map to TRBD1. The length of the CDR3 is 15 residues. J was trimmed by 1 base and V by 6 bases; bases with no gene match: 3.

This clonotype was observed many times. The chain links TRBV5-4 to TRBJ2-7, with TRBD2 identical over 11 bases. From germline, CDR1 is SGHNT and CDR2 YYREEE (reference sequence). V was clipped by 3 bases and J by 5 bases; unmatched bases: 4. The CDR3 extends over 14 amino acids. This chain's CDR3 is CASSSLAGGNEQYF. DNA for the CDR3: TGTGCCAGCAGCTCCCTAGCGGGAGGAAACGAGCAGTACTTC.

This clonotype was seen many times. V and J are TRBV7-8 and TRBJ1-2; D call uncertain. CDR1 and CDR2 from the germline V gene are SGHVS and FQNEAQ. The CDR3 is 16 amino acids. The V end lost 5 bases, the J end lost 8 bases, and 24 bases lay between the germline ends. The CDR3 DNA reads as TGTGCCAGCAGCCCCGATGGGTGGTCACTGCATGTAGGCTACACCTTC. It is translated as CASSPDGWSLHVGYTF.

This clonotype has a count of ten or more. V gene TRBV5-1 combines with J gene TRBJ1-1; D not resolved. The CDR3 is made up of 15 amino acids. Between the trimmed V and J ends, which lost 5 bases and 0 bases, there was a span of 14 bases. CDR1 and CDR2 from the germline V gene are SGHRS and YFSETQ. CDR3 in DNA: TGCGCCAGCAGGCAAACCGCAGATTTGAACACTGAAGCTTTCTTT. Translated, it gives CASRQTADLNTEAFF.

The CDR3 loop is CASLSASENTEAFF. The CDR3 nucleotides read TGTGCCAGCCTCTCAGCCAGTGAGAACACTGAAGCTTTCTTT. The chain uses TRBV28 and TRBJ1-1; no clear D. Germline V gene data show CDR1 as MDHEN and CDR2 as SYDVKM. The CDR3 consists of 14 residues. The ends were cut back, 8 bases at V and 1 base at J, with 14 bases in the middle.

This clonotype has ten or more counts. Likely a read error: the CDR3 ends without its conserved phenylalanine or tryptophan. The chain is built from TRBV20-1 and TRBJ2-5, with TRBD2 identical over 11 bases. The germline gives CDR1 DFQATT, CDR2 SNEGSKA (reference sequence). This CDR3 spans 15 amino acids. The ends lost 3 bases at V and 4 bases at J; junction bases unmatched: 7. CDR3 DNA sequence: TGCAGTGCTAGCGCAGGGACTAGCGGTCTAGAGACCCAGTACTCC. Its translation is CSASAGTSGLETQYS.

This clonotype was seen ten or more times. For the CDR3, the DNA is TGCGCCAGCAGCGCCCCGGGACAGGGAGGGTTGGAAGCTTTCTTT. Translation gives CASSAPGQGGLEAFF. The chain links TRBV5-1 to TRBJ1-1, with 9 bases fitting TRBD1. The V segment lost 4 bases and the J segment 8 bases; nucleotides outside the gene matches: 12. The CDR3 covers 15 residues. The germline V gene encodes CDR1 SGHRS and CDR2 YFSETQ.